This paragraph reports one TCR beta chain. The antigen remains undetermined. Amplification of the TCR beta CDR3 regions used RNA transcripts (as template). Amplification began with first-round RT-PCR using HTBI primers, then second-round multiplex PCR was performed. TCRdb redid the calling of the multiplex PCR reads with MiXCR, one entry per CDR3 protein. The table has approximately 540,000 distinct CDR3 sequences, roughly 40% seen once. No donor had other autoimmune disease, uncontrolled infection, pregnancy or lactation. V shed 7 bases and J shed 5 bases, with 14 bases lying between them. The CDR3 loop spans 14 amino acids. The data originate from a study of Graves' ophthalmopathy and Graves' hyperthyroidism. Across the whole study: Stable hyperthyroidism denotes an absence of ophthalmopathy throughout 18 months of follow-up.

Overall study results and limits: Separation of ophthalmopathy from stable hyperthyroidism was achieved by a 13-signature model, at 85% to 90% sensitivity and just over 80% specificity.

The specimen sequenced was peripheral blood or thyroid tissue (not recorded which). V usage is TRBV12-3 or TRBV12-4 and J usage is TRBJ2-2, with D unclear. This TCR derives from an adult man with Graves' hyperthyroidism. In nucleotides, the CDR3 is TGTGCCAGCACAACCAATTTGGGGACCGGGGAGCTGTTTTTT. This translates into CASTTNLGTGELFF.